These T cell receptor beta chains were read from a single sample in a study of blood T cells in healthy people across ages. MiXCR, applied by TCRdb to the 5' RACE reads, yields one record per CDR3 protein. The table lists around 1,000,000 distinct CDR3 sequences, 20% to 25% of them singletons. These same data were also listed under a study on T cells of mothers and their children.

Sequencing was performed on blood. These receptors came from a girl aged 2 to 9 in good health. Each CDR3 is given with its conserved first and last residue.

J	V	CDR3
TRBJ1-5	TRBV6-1	CASALSDRHRKPQHF
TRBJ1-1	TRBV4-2	CASSQVTGGNTEAFF
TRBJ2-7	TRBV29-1	CSVAGDPLSSYEQYF
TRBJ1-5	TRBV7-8	CASSLFQGPAQPQHF
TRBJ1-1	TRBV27	CASSFQGASEAFF
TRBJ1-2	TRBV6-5	CASSYGRRATGYTF
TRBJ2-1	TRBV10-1	CVLTWLSLVGQTRPDEQFF
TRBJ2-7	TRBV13	CASSLEREGFGYEQYF
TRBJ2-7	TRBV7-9	CASSSARDGSHEQYF
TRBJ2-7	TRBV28	CASATPGQGAYEQYF
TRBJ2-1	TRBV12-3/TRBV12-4	CASSLSGGDNEQFF
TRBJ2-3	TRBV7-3	CASSSMGGIGDTQYF
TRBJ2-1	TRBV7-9	CASRLAPSSYNEQFF
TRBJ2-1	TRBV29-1	CSVRTSGSNIDEQFF
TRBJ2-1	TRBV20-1	CSARVVLGADGGQFF
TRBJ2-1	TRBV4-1	CASSQDPAGAPNEQFF
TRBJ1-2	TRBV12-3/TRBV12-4	CASCGDRDYGYTF
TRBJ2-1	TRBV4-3	CASSPNQGHNEQFF
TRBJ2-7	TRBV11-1	CASSPGTGASYEQYF
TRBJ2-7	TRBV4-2	CASSQEGSSGEEQYF
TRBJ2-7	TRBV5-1	CASSLGSGQGGYERYF
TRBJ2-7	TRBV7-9	CASRAGHYEQYF
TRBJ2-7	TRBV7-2	CASSLKGAREQYF
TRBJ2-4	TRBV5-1	CASSLLGDPSKNIQYF
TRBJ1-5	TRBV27	CASRDLQGIQPQHF
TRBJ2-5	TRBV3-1	CASSQSLAGYQETQYF